This TCR beta chain was captured in a study of tumor-infiltrating lymphocytes in primary liver carcinoma. With a constant-region primer, TCR beta cDNA was made from 450 to 500 ng of total RNA. Libraries of TCR beta came from three nested multiplex PCR rounds with slightly modified ARM-PCR. TRBV1-TRBV30 forward primers paired with a C-beta reverse primer were used in the first two PCR rounds, which ran roughly 9 cycles each. MiXCR was run by TCRdb on the multiplex PCR reads, yielding one entry per CDR3 protein. The sample yields tens of thousands of distinct CDR3 sequences, roughly 71% seen once. Between roughly 20 and 32 mg of unsorted bulk tissue served as the source from which RNA and DNA were co-extracted. The CDR3 loop spans 17 amino acids. After removal of 0 bases from V and 4 bases from J, the junction contained 9 bases not matched to a gene. The V gene's germline CDR1 is SGDLS and CDR2 YYNGEE.

The gene calls are TRBV9 and TRBJ2-4; 8 nucleotides align to TRBD2. This receptor was taken from a man aged 35-49 years with primary liver carcinoma and hepatitis B virus infection. Sequencing input: tumor-adjacent normal liver tissue. The CDR3: CASSVDPAGGPKNIQYF. In DNA form, the CDR3 reads TGTGCCAGCAGCGTAGACCCTGCGGGAGGCCCAAAAAACATTCAGTACTTC. Filled out from reference TRBV9 and TRBJ2-4, the complete variable domain reads DSGVTQTPKHLITATGQRVTLRCSPRSGDLSVYWYQQSLDQGLQFLIQYYNGEERAKGNILERFSAQQFPDLHSELNLSSLELGDSALYFCASSVDPAGGPKNIQYFGAGTRLSVL.